Each of the 15 T cell receptor beta chains below was sequenced from the same sample in a study of graft-versus-host responses after intestinal transplantation (dated by TCRdb to the early 2020s). Libraries were prepared through the immunoSEQ multiplex PCR assay. TCRdb mirrors the immuneACCESS table, restricted to in-frame sequences. Some clones are absent from its copies; in checked studies, under half trace to an unresolved V gene, and the reason for the others is unknown. Counted in this sample were 40,000 or so clones; around 83% of them appeared once. Clones ranked in the top ten supply under 4% of the sample. The specimen was PBMCs, collected more than 950 days after transplant. Receptor source: a human patient who received an intestinal transplant, so some T cells may come from the graft donor.

The chain couples TRBV7-3 to TRBJ2-2, with 8 bases matching TRBD1. In germline, CDR1 is SGHTA, CDR2 FQGTGA. The trim removed 6 bases at V and 6 bases at J, leaving 3 bases unmatched. The CDR3 extends over 13 amino acids. The CDR3 nucleotides read TGTGCCAGCAGTTCAGGGGGCTCCGGGGAGCTGTTTTTT. It is translated as CASSSGGSGELFF.

About this clone: The same CDR3 is also encoded by other DNA sequences in this sample. The V call is TRBV6-1, the J call TRBJ1-4; 9 bases fit TRBD1. The J segment lost 5 bases and the V segment lost 6 bases, leaving 7 bases of the junction unmatched. Germline CDR1 reads MNHNS; CDR2 reads SASEGT. The CDR3 length is 15 residues. This chain's CDR3 is CASSETGTGNEKLFF. CDR3 in DNA: TGTGCCAGCAGCGAAACCGGGACAGGGAATGAAAAACTGTTTTTT.

This clone turned up a few times. This chain links TRBV27 with TRBJ2-7, with 8 bases identical to TRBD2. The V gene's germline CDR1 is MNHEY and CDR2 SMNVEV (reference sequence). The CDR3 is 15 residues long. With V trimmed by 0 bases and J by 8 bases, 9 bases remained unmatched. The CDR3 spells CASSLSWRGATQQYF. The CDR3 DNA follows: TGTGCCAGCAGTTTATCGTGGCGGGGGGCGACCCAGCAGTACTTC.

This chain uses TRBV11-2 with TRBJ2-1, with 15 bases fitting TRBD2. The CDR3 has 15 amino acids. The J segment lost 8 bases and the V segment lost 5 bases, leaving 4 bases of the junction unmatched. Looked up from germline, CDR1 is SGHAT and CDR2 is FQNNGV. The CDR3 region is CASSRTSGRVDEQFF. In DNA, the CDR3 is TGTGCCAGCAGCCGGACTAGCGGGAGGGTTGATGAGCAGTTCTTC. Looking up the rest from reference TRBV11-2 and TRBJ2-1 gives the full variable domain: EAGVAQSPRYKIIEKRQSVAFWCNPISGHATLYWYQQILGQGPKLLIQFQNNGVVDDSQLPKDRFSAERLKGVDSTLKIQPAKLEDSAVYLCASSRTSGRVDEQFFGPGTRLTVL.

The chain carries TRBV7-8 and TRBJ2-7, with D tentatively TRBD1 (5 bases). V was cut by 1 base and J by 0 bases, with 7 bases left in between. CDR1 and CDR2 from the germline V gene are SGHVS and FQNEAQ. This CDR3 has 14 amino acids. CDR3: CASSLGTNSYEQYF. In DNA form, the CDR3 reads TGTGCCAGCAGCTTAGGGACAAACTCCTACGAGCAGTACTTC.

The genes are TRBV28 and TRBJ2-7; D not resolved. Trimming left V 6 bases short and J 6 bases short, with 12 bases between. Per the germline V gene, CDR1 is MDHEN and CDR2 is SYDVKM. CDR3 length equals 12 residues. In nucleotides, the CDR3 is TGTGCCAGCAGGTCCTCCGTTAGCGAGCAGTACTTC. Translated, it gives CASRSSVSEQYF. Using reference TRBV28 and TRBJ2-7 for the parts outside the CDR3, the full variable domain is DVKVTQSSRYLVKRTGEKVFLECVQDMDHENMFWYRQDPGLGLRLIYFSYDVKMKEKGDIPEGYSVSREKKERFSLILESASTNQTSMYLCASRSSVSEQYFGPGTRLTVT.

This rearrangement joins TRBV4-1 to TRBJ2-3, with D perhaps TRBD2 (5 bases). The CDR3 length is 17 residues. Germline V CDR1 and CDR2: MGHRA, YSYEKL. V was cut by 0 bases and J by 0 bases, with 13 bases left in between. The CDR3 region is CASSQDQAGVSTDTQYF. CDR3 DNA sequence: TGCGCCAGCAGCCAAGATCAAGCCGGGGTTAGCACAGATACGCAGTATTTT.

V is TRBV5-6 and J is TRBJ2-7; a possible D gene is TRBD2 (5 bases). Per the germline V gene, CDR1 is SGHDT and CDR2 is YYEEEE. The ends were cut back, 4 bases at V and 4 bases at J, with 18 bases in the middle. The CDR3 is 15 residues long. CDR3 protein: CASSPRGLLSYEQYF. DNA for the CDR3: TGTGCCAGCAGCCCCAGAGGGCTCCTATCTTACGAGCAGTACTTC.

The gene calls are TRBV7-9 and TRBJ2-1; D gene ambiguous. Germline lookup yields CDR1 SEHNR and CDR2 FQNEAQ (reference sequence). Trimming took off 5 bases at V and 1 base at J, with 6 bases between the two ends. The CDR3 is 13 amino acids. DNA of the CDR3: TGTGCCAGCAGCGGATCTTCCTACAATGAGCAGTTCTTC. It translates to CASSGSSYNEQFF.

The chain joins TRBV7-9 to TRBJ2-5, with 7 bases lining up with TRBD2. Germline values: CDR1 SEHNR, CDR2 FQNEAQ (reference sequence). CDR3 length equals 14 residues. The junction had 6 bases not matched to a gene; V was cut back by 3 bases and J by 5 bases. This chain's CDR3 is CASSFGGILETQYF. As DNA, the CDR3 is TGTGCCAGCAGCTTCGGGGGGATTTTGGAGACCCAGTACTTC.

The chain uses TRBV5-1 and TRBJ1-5; 7 nucleotides match TRBD1. The V gene end was trimmed by 3 bases and the J gene end by 5 bases; junction bases not matched to a gene: 5. Germline CDR1 reads SGHRS; CDR2 reads YFSETQ. There are 14 residues in the CDR3. CDR3 sequence reads: CASSSGQADQPQHF. In DNA form, the CDR3 reads TGCGCCAGCAGCTCAGGACAGGCCGATCAGCCCCAGCATTTT.

Here the CDR3 reads CASSELAGGKETQYF. CDR3 sequence (DNA): TGTGCCAGCAGTGAACTAGCGGGAGGGAAAGAGACCCAGTACTTC. The genes are TRBV6-1 and TRBJ2-5, with 12 bases fitting TRBD2. There are 15 residues in the CDR3. CDR1 and CDR2 (germline): MNHNS, SASEGT. V was pared by 2 bases and J by 3 bases, with 1 base of the junction left unmatched.

The rearrangement uses TRBV19 and TRBJ1-4; the D is unclear. Germline V gives CDR1 LNHDA, CDR2 SQIVND (reference sequence). V lost 3 bases and J lost 7, with 6 bases in between. The CDR3 covers 12 residues. The CDR3 spells CASSIRGEKLFF. The CDR3 region has the DNA TGTGCCAGTAGTATCCGGGGTGAAAAACTGTTTTTT.

The genes are TRBV11-3 and TRBJ2-5; D gene unclear. In germline, CDR1 is SGHNT, CDR2 YENEEA. The CDR3 is 13 residues long. V lost 1 base and J lost 5, with 8 bases in between. The CDR3 bases are TGTGCCAGCAGCTTAGGGTTTCGGGAGACCCAGTACTTC. Translating it yields CASSLGFRETQYF. Combining the CDR3 with reference TRBV11-3 and TRBJ2-5 gives the whole variable domain EAGVVQSPRYKIIEKKQPVAFWCNPISGHNTLYWYLQNLGQGPELLIRYENEEAVDDSQLPKDRFSAERLKGVDSTLKIQPAELGDSAVYLCASSLGFRETQYFGPGTRLLVL.

V and J are TRBV5-6 and TRBJ2-2; D may match TRBD1 or TRBD2 (6 bases each). Germline CDR1 is SGHDT and CDR2 is YYEEEE. This CDR3 has 16 amino acids. The germline V and J ends were trimmed by 1 base and 2 bases, with 12 bases remaining between them. CDR3 in amino acids: CASSLRRGANTGELFF. Here the CDR3 DNA reads TGTGCCAGCAGCTTGAGGAGGGGGGCAAACACCGGGGAGCTGTTTTTT.